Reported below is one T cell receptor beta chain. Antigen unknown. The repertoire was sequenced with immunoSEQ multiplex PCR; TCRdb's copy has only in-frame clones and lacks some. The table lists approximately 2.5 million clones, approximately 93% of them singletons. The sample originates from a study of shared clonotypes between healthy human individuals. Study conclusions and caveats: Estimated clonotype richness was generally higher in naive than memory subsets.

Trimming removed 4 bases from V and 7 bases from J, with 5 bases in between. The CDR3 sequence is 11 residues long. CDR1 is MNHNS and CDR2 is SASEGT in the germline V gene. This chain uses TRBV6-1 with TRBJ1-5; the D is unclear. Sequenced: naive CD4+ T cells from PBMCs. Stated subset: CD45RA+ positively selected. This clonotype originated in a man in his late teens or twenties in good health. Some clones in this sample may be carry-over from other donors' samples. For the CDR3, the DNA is TGTGCCAGCAGTGCGGCGCAGCCCCAGCATTTT. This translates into CASSAAQPQHF.